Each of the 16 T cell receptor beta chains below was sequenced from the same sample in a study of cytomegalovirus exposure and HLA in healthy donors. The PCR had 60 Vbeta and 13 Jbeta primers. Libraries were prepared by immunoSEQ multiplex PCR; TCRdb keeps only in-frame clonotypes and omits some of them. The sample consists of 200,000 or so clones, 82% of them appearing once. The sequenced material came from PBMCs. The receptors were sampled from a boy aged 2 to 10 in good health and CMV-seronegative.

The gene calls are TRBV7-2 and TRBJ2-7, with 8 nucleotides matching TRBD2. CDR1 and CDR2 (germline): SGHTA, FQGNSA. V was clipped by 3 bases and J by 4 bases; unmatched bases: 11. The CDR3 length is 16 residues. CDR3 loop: CASSFAGGEEAYEQYF. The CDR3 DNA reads TGTGCCAGCAGCTTTGCCGGGGGGGAGGAAGCATACGAGCAGTACTTC. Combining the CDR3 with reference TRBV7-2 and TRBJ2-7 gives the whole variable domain GAGVSQSPSNKVTEKGKDVELRCDPISGHTALYWYRQSLGQGLEFLIYFQGNSAPDKSGLPSDRFSAERTGGSVSTLTIQRTQQEDSAVYLCASSFAGGEEAYEQYFGPGTRLTVT.

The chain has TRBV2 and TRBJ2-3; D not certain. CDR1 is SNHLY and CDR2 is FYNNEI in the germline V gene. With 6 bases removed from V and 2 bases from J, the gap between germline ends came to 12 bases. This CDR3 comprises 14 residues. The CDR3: CASRVAKITDTQYF. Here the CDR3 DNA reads TGTGCCAGCAGAGTTGCGAAAATCACAGATACGCAGTATTTT.

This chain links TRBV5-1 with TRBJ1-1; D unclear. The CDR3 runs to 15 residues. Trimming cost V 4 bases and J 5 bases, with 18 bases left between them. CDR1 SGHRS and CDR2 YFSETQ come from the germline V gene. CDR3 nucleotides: TGCGCCAGCAGCCCGGTGGGCCCCCCCTGGACTGAAGCTTTCTTT. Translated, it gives CASSPVGPPWTEAFF.

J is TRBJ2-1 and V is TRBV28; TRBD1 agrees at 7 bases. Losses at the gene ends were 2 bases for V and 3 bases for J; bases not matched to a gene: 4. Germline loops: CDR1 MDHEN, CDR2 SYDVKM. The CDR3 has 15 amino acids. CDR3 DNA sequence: TGTGCCAGCAGTTTAAAGACAGGGTACTACAATGAGCAGTTCTTC. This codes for CASSLKTGYYNEQFF. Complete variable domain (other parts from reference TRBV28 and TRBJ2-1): DVKVTQSSRYLVKRTGEKVFLECVQDMDHENMFWYRQDPGLGLRLIYFSYDVKMKEKGDIPEGYSVSREKKERFSLILESASTNQTSMYLCASSLKTGYYNEQFFGPGTRLTVL.

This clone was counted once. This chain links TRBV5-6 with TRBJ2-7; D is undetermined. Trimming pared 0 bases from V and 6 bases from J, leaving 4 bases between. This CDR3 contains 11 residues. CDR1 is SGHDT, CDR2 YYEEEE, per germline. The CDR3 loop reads CASSLEREQYF. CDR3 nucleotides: TGTGCCAGCAGCTTGGAGCGCGAGCAGTACTTC.

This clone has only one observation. The CDR3 nucleotides read TGTGCCAGTAGTATGGATAGCGGGCCCACAGATACGCAGTATTTT. Translation: CASSMDSGPTDTQYF. The chain joins TRBV19 to TRBJ2-3, with TRBD2 matching over 7 bases. Germline CDR1 is LNHDA and CDR2 is SQIVND (reference sequence). Trimming at V came to 3 bases and at J to 2 bases, leaving 5 bases not matched to a gene. CDR3 length: 15 residues.

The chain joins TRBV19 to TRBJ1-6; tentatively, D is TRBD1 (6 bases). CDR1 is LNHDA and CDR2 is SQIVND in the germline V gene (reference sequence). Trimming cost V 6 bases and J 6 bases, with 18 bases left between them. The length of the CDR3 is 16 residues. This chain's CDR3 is CASRATGRDLNSPLHF. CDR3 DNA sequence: TGTGCCAGTAGAGCGACAGGCCGAGACCTTAATTCACCCCTCCACTTT.

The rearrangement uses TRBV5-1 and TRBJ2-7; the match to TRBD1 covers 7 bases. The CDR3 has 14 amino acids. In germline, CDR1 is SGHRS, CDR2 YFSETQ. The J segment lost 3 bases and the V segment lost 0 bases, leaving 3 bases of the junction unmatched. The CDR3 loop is CASSLAGQLYEQYF. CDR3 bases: TGCGCCAGCAGCTTGGCGGGACAGCTCTACGAGCAGTACTTC.

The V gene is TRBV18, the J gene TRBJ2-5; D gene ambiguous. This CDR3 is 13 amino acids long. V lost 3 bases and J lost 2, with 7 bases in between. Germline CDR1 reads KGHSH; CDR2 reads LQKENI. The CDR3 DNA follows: TGTGCCAGCTCACCCCCGGGTCAAGAGACCCAGTACTTC. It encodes CASSPPGQETQYF.

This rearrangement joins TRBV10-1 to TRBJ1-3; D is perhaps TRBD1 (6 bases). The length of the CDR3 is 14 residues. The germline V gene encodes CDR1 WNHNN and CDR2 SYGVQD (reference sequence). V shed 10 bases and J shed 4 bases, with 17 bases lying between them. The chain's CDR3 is CAMPWGHGGNTIYF. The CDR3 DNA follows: TGCGCCATGCCCTGGGGACATGGAGGAAACACCATATATTTT.

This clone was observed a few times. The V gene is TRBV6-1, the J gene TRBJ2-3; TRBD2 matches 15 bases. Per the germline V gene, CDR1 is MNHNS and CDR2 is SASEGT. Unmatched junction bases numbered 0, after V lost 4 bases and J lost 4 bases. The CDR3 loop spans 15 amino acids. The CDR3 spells CASSGTSGGADTQYF. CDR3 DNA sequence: TGTGCCAGCAGTGGGACTAGCGGGGGGGCAGATACGCAGTATTTT.

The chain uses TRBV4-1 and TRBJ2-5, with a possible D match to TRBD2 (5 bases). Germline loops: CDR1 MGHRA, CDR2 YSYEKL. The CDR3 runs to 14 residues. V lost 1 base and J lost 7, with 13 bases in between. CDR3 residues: CASSQVGAAGTQYF. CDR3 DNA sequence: TGCGCCAGCAGCCAAGTAGGCGCCGCGGGGACCCAGTACTTC.

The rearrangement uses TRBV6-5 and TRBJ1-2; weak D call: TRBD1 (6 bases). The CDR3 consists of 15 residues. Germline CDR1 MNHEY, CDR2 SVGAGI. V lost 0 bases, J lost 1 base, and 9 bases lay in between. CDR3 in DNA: TGTGCCAGCAGTTACTCCACAGGGCTTAACTATGGCTACACCTTC. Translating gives CASSYSTGLNYGYTF.

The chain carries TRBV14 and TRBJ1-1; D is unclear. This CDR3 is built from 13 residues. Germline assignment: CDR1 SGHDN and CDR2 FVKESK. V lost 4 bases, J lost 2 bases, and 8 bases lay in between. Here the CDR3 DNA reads TGTGCCAGCAGCCCCTCTATAAACACTGAAGCTTTCTTT. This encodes CASSPSINTEAFF. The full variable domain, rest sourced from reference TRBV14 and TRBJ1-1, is EAGVTQFPSHSVIEKGQTVTLRCDPISGHDNLYWYRRVMGKEIKFLLHFVKESKQDESGMPNNRFLAERTGGTYSTLKVQPAELEDSGVYFCASSPSINTEAFFGQGTRLTVV.

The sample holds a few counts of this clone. CDR3 nucleotide sequence: TGTGCTAGTGGTTTGGTGACGGACAGATATAACTATGGCTACACCTTC. It codes for CASGLVTDRYNYGYTF. This sequence joins TRBV12-5 and TRBJ1-2, with a weak D call TRBD1 (6 bases). Germline V lookup: CDR1 LGHNT, CDR2 FRNRAP. Trimming shortened V by 0 bases and J by 1 base, and 12 bases separated the two germline ends. This CDR3 is 16 amino acids long.

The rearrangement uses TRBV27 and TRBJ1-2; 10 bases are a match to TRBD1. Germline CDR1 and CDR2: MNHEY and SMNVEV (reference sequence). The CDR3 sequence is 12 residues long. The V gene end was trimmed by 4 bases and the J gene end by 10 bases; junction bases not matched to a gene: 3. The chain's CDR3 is CASSSGTGDYTF. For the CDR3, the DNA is TGTGCCAGCAGTTCCGGGACAGGGGACTACACCTTC.